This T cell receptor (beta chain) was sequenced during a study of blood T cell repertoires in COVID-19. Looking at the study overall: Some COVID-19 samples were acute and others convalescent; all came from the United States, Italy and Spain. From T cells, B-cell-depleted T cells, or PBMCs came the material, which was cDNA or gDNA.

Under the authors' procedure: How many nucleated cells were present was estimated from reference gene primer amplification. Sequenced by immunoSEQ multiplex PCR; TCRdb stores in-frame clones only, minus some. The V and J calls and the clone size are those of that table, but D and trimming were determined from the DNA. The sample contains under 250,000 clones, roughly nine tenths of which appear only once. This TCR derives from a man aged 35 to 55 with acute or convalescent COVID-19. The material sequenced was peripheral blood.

The CDR3 sequence is CASSPRDRGLGQPQHF. CDR3 in DNA: TGTGCCAGCAGCCCCCGGGACAGGGGGCTTGGTCAGCCCCAGCATTTT. This chain links TRBV21-1 with TRBJ1-5; the table assigns TRBD1, which was not confirmed against the DNA. TRBV21-1 is a known pseudogene. The CDR3 consists of 16 residues.